This paragraph covers one TCR beta chain sequence. The antigen is undetermined. These data come from a study of T cell responses to AZD1222 COVID-19 vaccine. Study conclusions and caveats: Researchers took repertoire samples only after the peak T cell response had come. Vaccine-related CD4 TCRs covered spike, predominating at 160-218 and 743-854. The study identified only six AZD1222 recipients as seropositive at baseline. With two AZD1222 doses given, Spike-specific TCR breadth and depth both rose.

Germline V gives CDR1 LNHDA, CDR2 SQIVND (reference sequence). V was cut by 3 bases and J by 5 bases, with 8 bases left in between. The CDR3 totals 13 residues. TCRdb's copy holds only in-frame clones and misses some; the assay was immunoSEQ multiplex PCR. This sample has 140,000 to 150,000 clones, with 85% to 95% found just once. This specimen consisted of peripheral blood, obtained on day 0 of AZD1222 vaccination. The sequence was collected from an adult in good health. The V call is TRBV19, the J call TRBJ1-5; perhaps TRBD1 as D (5 bases). The CDR3 bases are TGTGCCAGTAGTATCGGGGGACATCAGCCCCAGCATTTT. Translating gives CASSIGGHQPQHF. Full variable domain (missing parts from reference TRBV19 and TRBJ1-5): DGGITQSPKYLFRKEGQNVTLSCEQNLNHDAMYWYRQDPGQGLRLIYYSQIVNDFQKGDIAEGYSVSREKKESFPLTVTSAQKNPTAFYLCASSIGGHQPQHFGDGTRLSIL.